These 26 T cell receptor beta chains were all obtained from the same sample, sequenced in a study of cytomegalovirus exposure and HLA in healthy donors. Primers: 60 Vbeta forward and 13 Jbeta reverse. Profiling relied on immunoSEQ multiplex PCR, and the TCRdb table lists in-frame clones only, not all of them. The sample records 95,000 to 150,000 clones, roughly 80% being singletons. Sample: PBMCs. Every receptor here comes from a female donor in good health and CMV-seropositive.

This CDR3 is CASSMTGTNTEAFF. The CDR3 region has the DNA TGTGCCAGCAGCATGACAGGGACGAACACTGAAGCTTTCTTT. This chain uses TRBV5-4 with TRBJ1-1, with 7 bases lining up with TRBD1. Looked up from germline, CDR1 is SGHNT and CDR2 is YYREEE (reference sequence). V trimming: 4 bases; J trimming: 1 base; junction bases outside the gene matches: 4. The CDR3 extends over 14 amino acids.

This chain uses TRBV2 with TRBJ1-5; possibly TRBD1 for D (5 bases). V was clipped by 4 bases and J by 9 bases, with 16 bases between them. CDR1 is SNHLY and CDR2 is FYNNEI in the germline V gene. This CDR3 region has 14 residues. The CDR3 DNA reads TGTGCCAGCAGTGGGGGGGACGGGGGTCGGCCCCAGCATTTT. As protein: CASSGGDGGRPQHF.

The chain combines TRBV19 with TRBJ1-2, with TRBD1 identical over 12 bases. V dropped 3 bases and J dropped 8; count of bases not matched to a gene: 4. This CDR3 has 14 amino acids. Germline-derived CDR1 and CDR2 are LNHDA and SQIVND (reference sequence). The CDR3 DNA reads as TGTGCCAGTAGTATTGGGACAGGGGGCGGCGGCTACACCTTC. Its protein is CASSIGTGGGGYTF.

The chain employs TRBV18 and TRBJ2-5; 8 positions match TRBD1. After removal of 6 bases from V and 1 base from J, the junction contained 4 bases not matched to a gene. This CDR3 comprises 14 residues. CDR1 is KGHSH and CDR2 is LQKENI in the germline V gene. CDR3 region: CASSRTGGQETQYF. Here the CDR3 DNA reads TGTGCCAGCTCTCGTACAGGGGGCCAAGAGACCCAGTACTTC.

The V gene is TRBV4-1, the J gene TRBJ1-2; no definite D call. V was trimmed by 0 bases and J by 5 bases, leaving 10 bases between them. This CDR3 contains 14 residues. CDR1 and CDR2 from the germline V gene are MGHRA and YSYEKL. For the CDR3, the DNA is TGCGCCAGCAGCCAAGATACAAAATCTTATGGCTACACCTTC. This encodes CASSQDTKSYGYTF.

The chain combines TRBV6-5 with TRBJ1-4; 10 bases agree with TRBD1. In germline, CDR1 is MNHEY, CDR2 SVGAGI. The junction had 5 bases not matched to a gene; V was cut back by 6 bases and J by 7 bases. The CDR3 is 14 amino acids. The CDR3 reads CASSDRGLGEKLFF. CDR3 nucleotide sequence: TGTGCCAGCAGCGACAGGGGGCTGGGTGAAAAACTGTTTTTT.

The chain carries TRBV2 and TRBJ1-6; D is uncertain. This CDR3 comprises 17 residues. Germline CDR1 and CDR2: SNHLY and FYNNEI. Trimming left V 1 base short and J 7 bases short, with 17 bases between. CDR3 DNA: TGTGCCAGCAGTGAAGTTCGGAGACCCCAATTAAATTCACCCCTCCACTTT. Amino acid sequence: CASSEVRRPQLNSPLHF.

This chain connects TRBV6-6 to TRBJ2-5; 7 bases match TRBD1. The J segment lost 1 base and the V segment lost 4 bases, leaving 9 bases of the junction unmatched. The CDR3 spans 16 residues. Per germline, CDR1 MNHNY and CDR2 SVGAGI (reference sequence). CDR3 nucleotides: TGTGCCAGCAGTTCTAACCTTGGGACAGCCCAAGAGACCCAGTACTTC. Its protein is CASSSNLGTAQETQYF.

This clone has only one observation. This rearrangement joins TRBV15 to TRBJ1-5, with D possibly TRBD1 on 5 matching bases. This CDR3 has 17 residues. Deletions cut 0 bases from V and 0 bases from J, with 12 bases between. The V gene's germline CDR1 is LNHNV and CDR2 YYDKDF (reference sequence). CDR3 in DNA: TGTGCCACCAGCAGAGAGTCACAGGTCTATAGCAATCAGCCCCAGCATTTT. This sequence encodes CATSRESQVYSNQPQHF.

The V and J genes are TRBV7-2 and TRBJ1-1, with D tentatively TRBD1 (6 bases). V lost 4 bases and J 2 bases, leaving 17 bases between the germline ends. From germline, CDR1 is SGHTA and CDR2 FQGNSA. The CDR3 extends over 16 amino acids. For the CDR3, the DNA is TGTGCCAGCAGCTACCTCGTATCGGGGGGCAACACTGAAGCTTTCTTT. Amino acid sequence: CASSYLVSGGNTEAFF.

This chain connects TRBV4-2 to TRBJ2-3; a weak D match, TRBD2 (6 bases). This CDR3 contains 17 residues. The germline gives CDR1 LGHNA, CDR2 YNFKEQ. Trimming shortened V by 0 bases and J by 5 bases, and 18 bases separated the two germline ends. The chain's CDR3 is CASSQEGYDGGRDTQYF. For the CDR3, the DNA is TGTGCCAGCAGCCAAGAAGGCTACGACGGGGGTAGAGATACGCAGTATTTT.

As DNA, the CDR3 is TGTGCCAGCAGTCGGGCGGGGGGGTATGAGACCCAGTACTTC. Its protein product is CASSRAGGYETQYF. J is TRBJ2-5 and V is TRBV6-5; the match to TRBD2 covers 9 bases. V lost 5 bases and J lost 5; bases outside the gene matches: 6. Germline CDR1 reads MNHEY; CDR2 reads SVGAGI. The CDR3 covers 14 residues.

The CDR3 loop is CASSLGAGSDGYTF. For the CDR3, the DNA is TGTGCCAGCAGCTTAGGTGCAGGGTCGGATGGCTACACCTTC. This chain joins TRBV7-3 and TRBJ1-2; TRBD1 is a possible D gene (5 bases). Trimming stripped 2 bases from V and 6 bases from J, with 13 bases between. The length of the CDR3 is 14 residues. Germline V gene sequence: CDR1 SGHTA, CDR2 FQGTGA.

The rearrangement links TRBV7-8 to TRBJ1-1; weak D call: TRBD1 (6 bases). The germline V and J ends were trimmed by 8 bases and 2 bases, with 15 bases remaining between them. The germline V gene encodes CDR1 SGHVS and CDR2 FQNEAQ. This CDR3 comprises 14 residues. CDR3 sequence: CASFLGQTNTEAFF. The CDR3 DNA follows: TGTGCCAGCTTTCTAGGACAGACTAACACTGAAGCTTTCTTT.

The rearrangement joins TRBV18 to TRBJ1-6; 9 nucleotides align to TRBD1. The V and J ends lost 3 bases and 9 bases, in that order; junction bases with no gene match: 9. The CDR3 is 16 residues long. Germline lookup yields CDR1 KGHSH and CDR2 LQKENI. The CDR3 loop reads CASSPMDRGPFSPLHF. In DNA, the CDR3 is TGTGCCAGCTCACCTATGGACAGGGGTCCTTTTTCACCCCTCCACTTT. The full variable domain, its missing parts supplied by reference TRBV18 and TRBJ1-6, is NAGVMQNPRHLVRRRGQEARLRCSPMKGHSHVYWYRQLPEEGLKFMVYLQKENIIDESGMPKERFSAEFPKEGPSILRIQQVVRGDSAAYFCASSPMDRGPFSPLHFGNGTRLTVT.

V is TRBV6-1 and J is TRBJ2-2; possible D gene TRBD2, 7 bases. Per the germline V gene, CDR1 is MNHNS and CDR2 is SASEGT. V lost 3 bases and J lost 5, with 22 bases in between. The CDR3 totals 18 residues. CDR3 region: CASSDFLRGGSETGELFF. CDR3 nucleotides: TGTGCCAGCAGTGACTTTTTGAGGGGGGGCTCGGAGACCGGGGAGCTGTTTTTT.

V and J are TRBV9 and TRBJ1-2; unclear D gene. CDR1 is SGDLS and CDR2 is YYNGEE in the germline V gene. The CDR3 totals 14 residues. V was pared by 0 bases and J by 6 bases, with 12 bases between. The CDR3, as DNA: TGTGCCAGCAGCGTAGGGGGAGGGCCCGATGGCTACACCTTC. Translation gives CASSVGGGPDGYTF.

The chain links TRBV7-9 to TRBJ2-1; D call uncertain. CDR3 length equals 14 residues. Per germline, CDR1 SEHNR and CDR2 FQNEAQ (reference sequence). The V and J ends lost 5 bases and 4 bases respectively, with 12 bases between them. CDR3 in amino acids: CASSQHDGYNEQFF. The CDR3 DNA reads TGTGCCAGCAGCCAACACGACGGGTACAATGAGCAGTTCTTC.

The genes are TRBV19 and TRBJ1-6; a possible D gene is TRBD1 (6 bases). CDR1 is LNHDA and CDR2 is SQIVND in the germline V gene (reference sequence). The CDR3 runs to 17 residues. With 3 bases removed from V and 12 bases from J, the gap between germline ends came to 24 bases. The CDR3 nucleotides read TGTGCCAGTAGTATCGAACCTCCCGGGACAAGGGTCCGACCCCTCCACTTT. This sequence encodes CASSIEPPGTRVRPLHF. The full variable domain, its missing parts supplied by reference TRBV19 and TRBJ1-6, is DGGITQSPKYLFRKEGQNVTLSCEQNLNHDAMYWYRQDPGQGLRLIYYSQIVNDFQKGDIAEGYSVSREKKESFPLTVTSAQKNPTAFYLCASSIEPPGTRVRPLHFGNGTRLTVT.

The table lists this clone with a count of one. The rearrangement joins TRBV5-1 to TRBJ2-5; 8 bases are shared with TRBD1. Germline CDR1 and CDR2: SGHRS and YFSETQ. The CDR3 is 13 residues long. The junction had 4 bases not matched to a gene; V was cut back by 4 bases and J by 5 bases. In DNA form, the CDR3 reads TGCGCCAGCAGCCCGACAGGGGACGAGACCCAGTACTTC. It codes for CASSPTGDETQYF. The complete variable domain, with remaining parts taken from reference TRBV5-1 and TRBJ2-5, reads KAGVTQTPRYLIKTRGQQVTLSCSPISGHRSVSWYQQTPGQGLQFLFEYFSETQRNKGNFPGRFSGRQFSNSRSEMNVSTLELGDSALYLCASSPTGDETQYFGPGTRLLVL.

The genes are TRBV5-1 and TRBJ1-6; a possible D gene is TRBD1 (5 bases). The length of the CDR3 is 18 residues. Germline V gives CDR1 SGHRS, CDR2 YFSETQ. V was cut by 5 bases and J by 7 bases, with 25 bases left in between. The CDR3 nucleotides are TGCGCCAGCAGACCGACAAAATGGGGCATTGGGGAAAATTCACCCCTCCACTTT. Its translation is CASRPTKWGIGENSPLHF.

A word on this clone: At one boundary the junction diverges from the germline segment, which might be a read error. The chain carries TRBV7-9 and TRBJ1-1; D is unclear. The germline V gene has CDR1 SEHNR and CDR2 FQNEAQ (reference sequence). This CDR3 is 12 amino acids long. The CDR3 bases are TGTTCCAGCAGCTCCAGGAACACTGAAGCTTTCTTT. Amino acids: CSSSSRNTEAFF.

J is TRBJ2-3 and V is TRBV5-1, with TRBD2 identical over 15 bases. The CDR3 contains 18 residues. Germline V lookup: CDR1 SGHRS, CDR2 YFSETQ. The junction had 11 bases not matched to a gene; V was cut back by 1 base and J by 8 bases. The CDR3 here is CASSLSRTSGGEAATQYF. In nucleotides, the CDR3 is TGCGCCAGCAGCTTGAGTCGGACTAGCGGGGGGGAGGCTGCTACGCAGTATTTT.

The chain links TRBV9 to TRBJ2-3; the match to TRBD2 covers 15 bases. The germline V gene encodes CDR1 SGDLS and CDR2 YYNGEE. Trimming removed 7 bases from V and 3 bases from J; junction bases left unmatched: 0. The CDR3 spans 14 residues. The CDR3 DNA sequence: TGTGCCAGCGGGACTAGCGGGGGGACAGATACGCAGTATTTT. It is translated as CASGTSGGTDTQYF.

The V gene is TRBV7-2, the J gene TRBJ1-4; D call uncertain. V shed 0 bases and J shed 0 bases, with 2 bases lying between them. This CDR3 contains 14 residues. Germline lookup yields CDR1 SGHTA and CDR2 FQGNSA. The CDR3 DNA reads TGTGCCAGCAGCTTAGCCGCAACTAATGAAAAACTGTTTTTT. It encodes CASSLAATNEKLFF.

The V call is TRBV27, the J call TRBJ1-1; D might be TRBD1 (5 bases). V gave up 4 bases and J gave up 0 bases, with 15 bases separating them. Germline CDR1 is MNHEY and CDR2 is SMNVEV (reference sequence). The CDR3 totals 16 residues. The CDR3 sequence: CASSSWGGSMNTEAFF. As DNA, the CDR3 is TGTGCCAGCAGTTCCTGGGGGGGGTCCATGAACACTGAAGCTTTCTTT.